This TCR beta chain originates from a study of cytomegalovirus exposure and HLA in healthy donors. PCR amplification relied on 60 Vbeta primers (plus 13 Jbeta primers). The method was immunoSEQ multiplex PCR; TCRdb's version includes in-frame clones alone and lacks a portion of them. The repertoire has more than 50,000 clones, approximately 80% of them found once; the top ten carry less than 3%. The V end lost 3 bases, the J end lost 4 bases, and 13 bases lay between the germline ends. The germline V gene has CDR1 SGHVS and CDR2 FNYEAQ. The CDR3 has 15 residues. The receptor comes from a female donor in good health and CMV-seronegative. The gene calls are TRBV7-6 and TRBJ1-5, with D possibly being TRBD1 (6 bases). Sequencing was performed on PBMCs. The CDR3 DNA reads as TGTGCCAGCAGCTTGGGGGCAGGGAGAAATCAGCCCCAGCATTTT. This gives the protein CASSLGAGRNQPQHF.